This T cell receptor beta chain comes out of a study of graft-versus-host responses after intestinal transplantation. Profiled with immunoSEQ multiplex PCR; TCRdb holds only in-frame clones, not every one. The sample gives tens of thousands of clones, around 96% of which show up once; about 0.56% is in the top ten. A word on this clone: Its antigen is currently unknown.

Study-wide results and limits: High graft-versus-host to host-versus-graft clonal ratios were found in allografts of patients who had graft-donor T cell macrochimerism.

The CDR3 runs 17 residues. Germline V lookup: CDR1 MNHEY, CDR2 SMNVEV (reference sequence). V lost 6 bases, J lost 6 bases, and 16 bases stayed unmatched. The clonotype comes from a human donor who received an intestinal transplant. Material: unstimulated CD8+ T cells sorted from spleen or lymph node cells, obtained before intestinal transplant. This chain joins TRBV27 and TRBJ2-1, with 8 bases fitting TRBD1. The CDR3, as DNA: TGTGCCAGCAGGACAGGGGAAGGCGGGGTAAAGGGCAATGAGCAGTTCTTC. It yields the protein CASRTGEGGVKGNEQFF.